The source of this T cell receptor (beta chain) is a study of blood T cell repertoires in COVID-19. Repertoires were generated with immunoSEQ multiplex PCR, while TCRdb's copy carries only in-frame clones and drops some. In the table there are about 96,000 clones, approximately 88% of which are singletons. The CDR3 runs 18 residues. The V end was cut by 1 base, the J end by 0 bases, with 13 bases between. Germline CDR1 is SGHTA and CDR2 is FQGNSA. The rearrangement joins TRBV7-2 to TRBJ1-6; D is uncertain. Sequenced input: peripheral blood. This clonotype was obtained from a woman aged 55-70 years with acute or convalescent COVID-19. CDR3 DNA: TGTGCCAGCAGCTTAGGGCGTCCTCGGGGCTCCTATAATTCACCCCTCCACTTT. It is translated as CASSLGRPRGSYNSPLHF. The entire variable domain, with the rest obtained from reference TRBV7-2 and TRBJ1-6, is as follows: GAGVSQSPSNKVTEKGKDVELRCDPISGHTALYWYRQSLGQGLEFLIYFQGNSAPDKSGLPSDRFSAERTGGSVSTLTIQRTQQEDSAVYLCASSLGRPRGSYNSPLHFGNGTRLTVT.